The rows below give T cell receptor beta chains drawn from one sample of a study of CD8 T cells in ankylosing spondylitis. MiXCR, applied by TCRdb to the 5' RACE reads, yields one record per CDR3 protein. The repertoire holds about 750,000 distinct CDR3 sequences, with around 19% as singletons. What was sequenced was blood, either unsorted or a sorted T cell fraction (not recorded which). These receptors all come from a male donor with ankylosing spondylitis. The CDR3 runs from the conserved cysteine through the conserved F or W. A D gene is named only where the DNA matches it firmly. Clone size is shown for a subset of rows, as once, few, many or a class of expanded clone.

TRBV12-3/TRBV12-4,NA,TRBJ1-5,14,many,TGTGCCAGCAGTTCTACAGATAGCAATCAGCCCCAGCATTTT,CASSSTDSNQPQHF
TRBV6-1,NA,TRBJ2-1,16,NA,TGTGCCAGCAGACCTTTAGGGGGTGGTCTCAACAATGAGCAGTTCTTC,CASRPLGGGLNNEQFF
TRBV3-1,NA,TRBJ1-2,17,few,TGTGCCAGCAGCCAAGACCGAACGACAAACCTATACTATGGCTACACCTTC,CASSQDRTTNLYYGYTF
TRBV7-8,NA,TRBJ1-5,15,NA,TGTGCCAGCAGCTGGACCGGGACCTTCGGGGAGCCCCAGCATTTT,CASSWTGTFGEPQHF
TRBV5-1,NA,TRBJ2-5,15,NA,TGCGCCAGCAGCTTCGGGAGTAGTCAAAAAGAGACCCAGTACTTC,CASSFGSSQKETQYF
TRBV5-6,TRBD1,TRBJ2-7,16,NA,TGTGCCAGCAGCCCCGGGACAGGGGCCCACTCCTACGAGCAGTACTTC,CASSPGTGAHSYEQYF
TRBV3-1,NA,TRBJ2-3,12,NA,TGTGCCAGCAGCCAAGACGCTCATACGCAGTATTTT,CASSQDAHTQYF
TRBV12-3/TRBV12-4,NA,TRBJ2-5,14,few,TGTGCCAGCAGAACTGGTGCGGGCCAAGAGACCCAGTACTTC,CASRTGAGQETQYF
TRBV30,NA,TRBJ1-6,15,NA,TGTGCCTGGAGTGTACTCGAACATTTGAACTCACCCCTCCACTTT,CAWSVLEHLNSPLHF
TRBV7-9,NA,TRBJ2-5,16,few,TGTGCCAGCAGCTTACCACCGGGACCCTCCAAAGAGACCCAGTACTTC,CASSLPPGPSKETQYF
TRBV6-5,TRBD2,TRBJ2-1,17,few,TGTGCCAGCAGTTACGGCCTCATTGCGGGAGCATACAATGAGCAGTTCTTC,CASSYGLIAGAYNEQFF
TRBV20-1,TRBD2,TRBJ2-5,14,many,TGCAGTGCTAGCCTAGCGGGCCTCCAAGAGACCCAGTACTTC,CSASLAGLQETQYF
TRBV12-3/TRBV12-4,NA,TRBJ2-7,15,NA,TGTGCCAGCAGTTTTCGTACAGGTAGGGTCTACGAGCAGTACTTC,CASSFRTGRVYEQYF
TRBV6-2/TRBV6-3,NA,TRBJ1-5,14,NA,TGTGCCAGCAGCTTTCAGTTTAGCAATCAGCCCCAGCATTTT,CASSFQFSNQPQHF
TRBV4-1,TRBD1,TRBJ2-5,14,few,TGCGCCAGCAGCCCCACGACAGGGGCAGAGACCCAGTACTTC,CASSPTTGAETQYF
TRBV5-6,TRBD2,TRBJ2-1,15,many,TGTGCCAGCCGTTCGGGACTAGCGGCGAACAATGAGCAGTTCTTC,CASRSGLAANNEQFF
TRBV5-1,TRBD1,TRBJ1-1,15,few,TGCGCCAGCGGCCCAGGACAGGGATTGAACACTGAAGCTTTCTTT,CASGPGQGLNTEAFF
TRBV3-1,TRBD2,TRBJ2-1,16,few,TGTGCCAGCAGCCAAGTTGTAGCGGGGGGGCCCAATGAGCAGTTCTTC,CASSQVVAGGPNEQFF
TRBV12-3/TRBV12-4,NA,TRBJ2-5,15,NA,TGTGCCAGCACCCGACAGTCGGGGGTCCAAGAGACCCAGTACTTC,CASTRQSGVQETQYF
TRBV29-1,NA,TRBJ1-2,13,few,TGCAGCGTGTCAATGGGGCCTCTATATGGCTACACCTTC,CSVSMGPLYGYTF
TRBV5-1,NA,TRBJ2-2,18,NA,TGCGCCAGCAGACACTCCTCGATCGCGGGGTCGAACACCGGGGAGCTGTTTTTT,CASRHSSIAGSNTGELFF
TRBV5-1,NA,TRBJ1-1,14,NA,TGCGCCAGCAGCTTGGGGTCCTTGGCCCCTGAAGCTTTCTTT,CASSLGSLAPEAFF
TRBV7-2,TRBD1,TRBJ1-4,16,few,TGTGCCAGCAGCTTAGGGACAGGGGGCTTGGCTGAAAAACTGTTTTTT,CASSLGTGGLAEKLFF
TRBV20-1,NA,TRBJ2-3,17,once,TGCAGTGCTAGAGCCCTCAAGGGCGCGGGACGGGGAGATACGCAGTATTTT,CSARALKGAGRGDTQYF
TRBV6-1,NA,TRBJ2-2,14,few,TGTGCCAGCAGCCCAAAGGGGAACACCGGGGAGCTGTTTTTT,CASSPKGNTGELFF
TRBV5-1,NA,TRBJ2-7,15,NA,TGCGCCAGCAGCTTGAGTGGGCAGTCCCTCGGTGAGCAGTACTTC,CASSLSGQSLGEQYF
TRBV12-3/TRBV12-4,TRBD1,TRBJ2-3,14,NA,TGTGCCAGCACCGGGACAGGGTTTATTGATACGCAGTATTTT,CASTGTGFIDTQYF
TRBV24-1,TRBD1,TRBJ2-3,14,NA,TGTGCCACCAGTGACCCGACAGGGACAGATACGCAGTATTTT,CATSDPTGTDTQYF
TRBV30,NA,TRBJ2-1,16,NA,TGTGCCTGGAGGGGGACGTCGAGAAGCTCCTACAATGAGCAGTTCTTC,CAWRGTSRSSYNEQFF
TRBV7-8,NA,TRBJ2-3,17,NA,TGTGCCAGCAGCTTAGCGCCCGGGACGCCCAGCACAGATACGCAGTATTTT,CASSLAPGTPSTDTQYF
TRBV4-1,NA,TRBJ2-7,24,NA,TGCGCCAGCAGCCAAAGAGTCGGGGGCATGACCAAGGGTCACGACCGGTTTTTCGGGTACGAGCAGTACTTC,CASSQRVGGMTKGHDRFFGYEQYF
TRBV30,TRBD1,TRBJ2-7,14,few,TGTGCCTGGAGACGACAGGGGGCCTCCTACGAGCAGTACTTC,CAWRRQGASYEQYF
TRBV2,TRBD2,TRBJ2-7,14,NA,TGTGCCAGCATGGATTCCCGGGGGGCCTACGAGCAGTACTTC,CASMDSRGAYEQYF
TRBV6-4,NA,TRBJ2-3,15,many,TGTGCCAGCAGTGATAGTGGGGGGGCCGGTGATACGCAGTATTTT,CASSDSGGAGDTQYF
TRBV12-3/TRBV12-4,TRBD2,TRBJ2-7,17,once,TGTGCCAGCAGTTTAGGAACGGGGGGTCGGGGCTCCTACGAGCAGTACTTC,CASSLGTGGRGSYEQYF
TRBV29-1,NA,TRBJ1-1,10,many,TGCAGCGTAGTAGTTACTGAAGCTTTCTTT,CSVVVTEAFF
TRBV29-1,TRBD1,TRBJ2-6,16,few,TGCAGCGTCATGGGACAGCAACCGTCTGGGGCCAACGTCCTGACTTTC,CSVMGQQPSGANVLTF
TRBV5-1,NA,TRBJ1-3,14,NA,TGCGCCAGCAGCGCGCTGGACGGTGGAAACACCATATATTTT,CASSALDGGNTIYF
TRBV15,TRBD1,TRBJ2-7,14,NA,TGTGCCACCAGCAGGTACAGGGGGGACTACGAGCAGTACTTC,CATSRYRGDYEQYF
TRBV2,NA,TRBJ2-5,15,few,TGTGCCAGCAGTGAAGCGCTTCCCAGGGAGGAGACCCAGTACTTC,CASSEALPREETQYF
TRBV2,NA,TRBJ1-4,13,NA,TGTGCCAGCAGTAAAGTGAGCGATGAAAAACTGTTTTTT,CASSKVSDEKLFF
TRBV7-2,TRBD1,TRBJ1-2,15,many,TGTGCCAGCAGCTTAGCTGGAGGGGGCGCAGGTGGCTACACCTTC,CASSLAGGGAGGYTF
TRBV28,NA,TRBJ2-7,17,NA,TGTGCCAGCAGTTTCCAAGGCGGCGGGACTGGGGGAGGCGAGCAGTACTTC,CASSFQGGGTGGGEQYF
TRBV20-1,NA,TRBJ2-1,16,few,TGCAGTGCTAGAGAAAAATGGGAGGATCTATACAATGAGCAGTTCTTC,CSAREKWEDLYNEQFF
TRBV4-2,TRBD2,TRBJ2-3,20,few,TGTGCCAGCAGCCCGATGGGCGGAGGACTAGCGGGTCCTAGCACAGATACGCAGTATTTT,CASSPMGGGLAGPSTDTQYF
TRBV7-2,TRBD2,TRBJ2-2,15,many,TGTGCCAGCAGCTCCCGACTAGCGGGGTCAGGGGAGCTGTTTTTT,CASSSRLAGSGELFF
TRBV7-8,TRBD1,TRBJ2-6,17,many,TGTGCCAGCAGAACCGGGACAGGGAGCTCTGGGGCCAACGTCCTGACTTTC,CASRTGTGSSGANVLTF
TRBV4-2,TRBD2,TRBJ2-7,17,NA,TGTGCCAGCAGCCAGCGGACTAGCGGGGGACTATCCTACGAGCAGTACTTC,CASSQRTSGGLSYEQYF
TRBV5-1,NA,TRBJ1-2,15,few,TGCGCCAGCAGCTCGCCCCAGGGACGCGAGGATGGCTACACCTTC,CASSSPQGREDGYTF
TRBV29-1,NA,TRBJ1-1,12,many,TGCAGCGTTGCAGCAGGGCACACTGAAGCTTTCTTT,CSVAAGHTEAFF
TRBV7-9,NA,TRBJ1-4,15,few,TGTGCCAGCAGCGAACAACAGGGAACAGATGAAAAACTGTTTTTT,CASSEQQGTDEKLFF
TRBV7-2,TRBD2,TRBJ2-7,15,few,TGTGCCAGCAGCTTAAGGGGGGGACTAGCGGGCGAGCAGTACTTC,CASSLRGGLAGEQYF
TRBV2,NA,TRBJ1-4,15,NA,TGTGCCAGCAGTCTCGACGCGGGTGTATACGAAAAACTGTTTTTT,CASSLDAGVYEKLFF
TRBV9,TRBD2,TRBJ2-4,16,few,TGTGCCAGCAGCGCGGAGGGAGGGGCTTCCAAAAACATTCAGTACTTC,CASSAEGGASKNIQYF
TRBV9,NA,TRBJ1-6,15,NA,TGTGCCAGCAGCGCCCCGTCTATGGGGGATTCACCCCTCCACTTT,CASSAPSMGDSPLHF
TRBV2,TRBD2,TRBJ2-1,11,many,TGTGCCAGCAGGGGACTAGCGGGGCAGTTCTTC,CASRGLAGQFF
TRBV7-2,NA,TRBJ2-1,15,NA,TGTGCCAGCAACGGACGACAAGGGGCCTACAATGAGCAGTTCTTC,CASNGRQGAYNEQFF